One sample yielded the 30 T cell receptor beta chains listed below, sequenced in a study of T cell repertoires and HLA-DP antigens. Produced via immunoSEQ multiplex PCR; TCRdb's table is partial and in-frame only. The data hold about 89,000 clones, with more than 75% observed a single time. These receptors' targets are unknown. Material: CD4+ T cells from PBMCs. These receptors all stem from a man in his forties or fifties in good health and CMV-seronegative.

This rearrangement joins TRBV19 to TRBJ1-4; D is unresolved. There are 15 residues in the CDR3. CDR1 and CDR2 (germline): LNHDA, SQIVND (reference sequence). The V end lost 8 bases, the J end lost 7 bases, and 20 bases lay between the germline ends. The CDR3 loop reads CASGVDQTRGEKLFF. DNA of the CDR3: TGTGCCAGTGGGGTGGATCAAACCCGCGGTGAAAAACTGTTTTTT.

The V gene is TRBV6-1, the J gene TRBJ1-1; D might be TRBD1 (5 bases). The V gene lost 1 base and the J gene lost 1 base, with 16 bases spanning the gap. This CDR3 has 17 amino acids. Per germline, CDR1 MNHNS and CDR2 SASEGT. The CDR3 nucleotides are TGTGCCAGCAGTGAAGAATTAATGGGGCCGGCGAACACTGAAGCTTTCTTT. It translates to CASSEELMGPANTEAFF.

This rearrangement joins TRBV6-6 to TRBJ1-4, with D perhaps TRBD1 (5 bases). This CDR3 is 14 amino acids long. Trimming took off 5 bases at V and 8 bases at J, with 15 bases between the two ends. Germline V CDR1 and CDR2: MNHNY, SVGAGI (reference sequence). This CDR3 is CASSPRDGTEKLFF. DNA of the CDR3: TGTGCCAGCAGTCCCCGGGACGGAACGGAAAAACTGTTTTTT.

This clone was counted once. The chain links TRBV7-2 to TRBJ2-3; 10 bases agree with TRBD2. The CDR3 runs 19 residues. From germline, CDR1 is SGHTA and CDR2 FQGNSA. J gave up 1 base and V 6 bases, and 16 bases lay outside the gene matches. The chain's CDR3 is CASSIARLAGAPGTDTQYF. The CDR3 DNA is TGTGCCAGCAGTATAGCCCGGCTAGCGGGAGCCCCGGGCACAGATACGCAGTATTTT. Supplemented by reference TRBV7-2 and TRBJ2-3, the full variable domain reads GAGVSQSPSNKVTEKGKDVELRCDPISGHTALYWYRQSLGQGLEFLIYFQGNSAPDKSGLPSDRFSAERTGGSVSTLTIQRTQQEDSAVYLCASSIARLAGAPGTDTQYFGPGTRLTVL.

DNA of the CDR3: TGCGCCAGCAGCCAAAGAATGGGTGCGGTGGGGTCGAATGAGCAGTTCTTC. Its protein is CASSQRMGAVGSNEQFF. The chain has TRBV4-3 and TRBJ2-1; D unresolved. The CDR3 runs to 17 residues. Germline CDR1 reads LGHNA; CDR2 reads YSLEER. V dropped 2 bases and J dropped 7 bases, with 21 bases sitting between them.

The chain couples TRBV9 to TRBJ2-1; 12 bases align to TRBD2. This CDR3 has 15 amino acids. In germline, CDR1 is SGDLS, CDR2 YYNGEE. The junction had 5 bases not matched to a gene; V was cut back by 3 bases and J by 7 bases. This CDR3 reads CASSALAGGQNEQFF. The CDR3 nucleotides are TGTGCCAGCAGCGCCCTAGCGGGAGGGCAGAATGAGCAGTTCTTC. Full variable domain (remainder filled in from reference TRBV9 and TRBJ2-1): DSGVTQTPKHLITATGQRVTLRCSPRSGDLSVYWYQQSLDQGLQFLIQYYNGEERAKGNILERFSAQQFPDLHSELNLSSLELGDSALYFCASSALAGGQNEQFFGPGTRLTVL.

J is TRBJ1-3 and V is TRBV10-3; TRBD1 might be the D (5 bases). The CDR3 loop spans 17 amino acids. The germline V gene has CDR1 ENHRY and CDR2 SYGVKD. With 0 bases removed from V and 3 bases from J, the gap between germline ends came to 15 bases. Written as DNA, the CDR3 is TGTGCCATCAGTGAGTCGTCAGGGTACAGTAGTGGAAACACCATATATTTT. Encoded protein: CAISESSGYSSGNTIYF.

The rearrangement uses TRBV19 and TRBJ1-1; D not certain. V was pared by 1 base and J by 9 bases, with 12 bases between. The CDR3 length is 13 residues. The germline V gene has CDR1 LNHDA and CDR2 SQIVND (reference sequence). This CDR3 is CASSIGPTDKAFF. CDR3 sequence (DNA): TGTGCCAGTAGTATAGGACCGACGGATAAAGCTTTCTTT. The complete variable domain, with remaining parts taken from reference TRBV19 and TRBJ1-1, reads DGGITQSPKYLFRKEGQNVTLSCEQNLNHDAMYWYRQDPGQGLRLIYYSQIVNDFQKGDIAEGYSVSREKKESFPLTVTSAQKNPTAFYLCASSIGPTDKAFFGQGTRLTVV.

V and J are TRBV7-9 and TRBJ2-5; tentative D call: TRBD2 (6 bases). The CDR3 has 15 residues. V dropped 0 bases and J dropped 2 bases, with 10 bases sitting between them. The germline CDR1 and CDR2 sequences are SEHNR and FQNEAQ (reference sequence). The CDR3 protein is CASSLARGIQETQYF. As DNA, the CDR3 is TGTGCCAGCAGCTTAGCTCGGGGGATACAAGAGACCCAGTACTTC.

This sequence joins TRBV7-8 and TRBJ2-7, with 12 bases lining up with TRBD2. Germline assignment: CDR1 SGHVS and CDR2 FQNEAQ. This CDR3 region has 15 residues. V gave up 5 bases and J gave up 1 base; unmatched junction bases: 3. CDR3 nucleotides: TGTGCCAGCAGCCGGACTAGCGGGATGTCCTACGAGCAGTACTTC. This sequence encodes CASSRTSGMSYEQYF.

The J gene is TRBJ1-1, the V gene TRBV7-2, with D tentatively TRBD1 (5 bases). The CDR3 covers 14 residues. V lost 3 bases and J 4 bases, leaving 12 bases between the germline ends. Per germline, CDR1 SGHTA and CDR2 FQGNSA. CDR3 protein: CASSFSGKPTEAFF. As DNA, the CDR3 is TGTGCCAGCAGCTTCTCAGGGAAGCCCACTGAAGCTTTCTTT.

The chain is built from TRBV7-2 and TRBJ2-1; the match to TRBD2 covers 9 bases. The CDR3 length is 15 residues. Germline V CDR1 and CDR2: SGHTA, FQGNSA. Trimming took 3 bases from V and 3 from J; bases not matched to a gene: 3. The CDR3 sequence: CASSFQAGGYNEQFF. In DNA form, the CDR3 reads TGTGCCAGCAGCTTCCAAGCGGGAGGCTACAATGAGCAGTTCTTC.

This sequence joins TRBV6-5 and TRBJ2-1; 9 positions agree with TRBD2. The length of the CDR3 is 15 residues. CDR1 MNHEY and CDR2 SVGAGI come from the germline V gene. Germline trimming cut 5 bases from V and 4 bases from J; bases unmatched to any gene: 6. The CDR3 reads CASSPLSGRYNEQFF. The CDR3, as DNA: TGTGCCAGCAGTCCCTTAAGCGGGAGGTACAATGAGCAGTTCTTC.

This clone has only one observation. The chain has TRBV27 and TRBJ2-5; the D gene is possibly TRBD2 (5 bases). The CDR3 loop spans 14 amino acids. V was cut by 7 bases and J by 5 bases, with 17 bases left in between. Germline-derived CDR1 and CDR2 are MNHEY and SMNVEV (reference sequence). CDR3 amino acids: CASTPHGIGETQYF. Here the CDR3 DNA reads TGTGCCAGCACTCCCCACGGGATAGGGGAGACCCAGTACTTC.

The rearrangement uses TRBV7-9 and TRBJ1-1; D is unresolved. Germline CDR1 reads SEHNR; CDR2 reads FQNEAQ (reference sequence). V was cut by 6 bases and J by 0 bases, with 11 bases left in between. The CDR3 is made up of 14 amino acids. CDR3 amino acids: CASRAVRLNTEAFF. As DNA, the CDR3 is TGTGCCAGCAGAGCCGTCAGGCTGAACACTGAAGCTTTCTTT.

This chain joins TRBV30 and TRBJ2-1; 7 bases are a match to TRBD2. Germline loops: CDR1 GTSNPN, CDR2 SVGIG (reference sequence). The CDR3 length is 16 residues. With V trimmed by 0 bases and J by 0 bases, 5 bases remained unmatched. CDR3 sequence (DNA): TGTGCCTGGAGTGTCCAGACTAGCCTCTCCTACAATGAGCAGTTCTTC. It yields the protein CAWSVQTSLSYNEQFF.

This chain uses TRBV7-2 with TRBJ2-1, with 9 bases fitting TRBD2. This CDR3 contains 19 residues. Germline CDR1 and CDR2: SGHTA and FQGNSA. With V trimmed by 1 base and J by 0 bases, 10 bases remained unmatched. The CDR3 sequence: CASSLGSSGEPSSYNEQFF. The CDR3, as DNA: TGTGCCAGCAGCTTAGGGTCTAGCGGGGAACCGAGCTCCTACAATGAGCAGTTCTTC.

The chain uses TRBV7-9 and TRBJ2-4; a weak D match, TRBD1 (6 bases). The CDR3 runs to 17 residues. Germline V gene lookup returns CDR1 SEHNR and CDR2 FQNEAQ (reference sequence). With 4 bases removed from V and 3 bases from J, the gap between germline ends came to 19 bases. CDR3 sequence reads: CASSSYGAGDRKNIQYF. The CDR3 DNA reads TGTGCCAGCAGCTCCTATGGGGCAGGGGATCGCAAAAACATTCAGTACTTC.

The chain uses TRBV15 and TRBJ1-4; tentative D call: TRBD1 (5 bases). The CDR3 consists of 16 residues. Germline V CDR1 and CDR2: LNHNV, YYDKDF (reference sequence). V lost 0 bases and J 7 bases, leaving 15 bases between the germline ends. The CDR3 region is CATSRDFPGRGEKLFF. CDR3 sequence (DNA): TGTGCCACCAGCAGAGATTTTCCAGGGCGGGGTGAAAAACTGTTTTTT.

The sample holds one count of this clone. Other nucleotide sequences from this sample produce the same CDR3. This chain uses TRBV7-2 with TRBJ1-2, with 9 bases fitting TRBD1. Germline V gene data show CDR1 as SGHTA and CDR2 as FQGNSA. Trimming cost V 5 bases and J 5 bases; bases outside gene matches: 3. This CDR3 spans 13 amino acids. This CDR3 is CASSPGQGYGYTF. In DNA, the CDR3 is TGTGCCAGCAGCCCGGGACAGGGATATGGCTACACCTTC.

The CDR3 sequence: CASSIGRRETEAFF. The CDR3 nucleotides are TGTGCCAGTAGTATTGGCAGGAGAGAAACTGAAGCTTTCTTT. This chain joins TRBV19 and TRBJ1-1; no definite D call. Germline V gene data show CDR1 as LNHDA and CDR2 as SQIVND (reference sequence). Trimming removed 3 bases at V and 5 bases at J, with 13 bases between. CDR3 length: 14 amino acids.

The chain is built from TRBV5-1 and TRBJ2-3, with 9 bases fitting TRBD2. J gave up 1 base and V 7 bases, and 10 bases lay outside the gene matches. Germline loops: CDR1 SGHRS, CDR2 YFSETQ. CDR3 length equals 16 residues. CDR3 protein: CASERVTSGRTDTQYF. Here the CDR3 DNA reads TGCGCCAGCGAAAGGGTGACTAGCGGACGCACAGATACGCAGTATTTT.

The chain employs TRBV10-3 and TRBJ1-1, with TRBD1 matching over 7 bases. With 6 bases clipped from V and 3 bases from J, the junction kept 7 bases outside the gene matches. The CDR3 has 14 residues. Germline CDR1 and CDR2: ENHRY and SYGVKD. For the CDR3, the DNA is TGTGCCATCAGAGCCTCAGGGGGGCACACTGAAGCTTTCTTT. It encodes CAIRASGGHTEAFF.

The rearrangement joins TRBV29-1 to TRBJ1-1; the D is unclear. Looked up from germline, CDR1 is SQVTM and CDR2 is ANQGSEA. The CDR3 is 12 amino acids. Trimming left V 3 bases short and J 0 bases short, with 5 bases between. The CDR3 is CSVDPVNTEAFF. For the CDR3, the DNA is TGCAGCGTTGACCCCGTGAACACTGAAGCTTTCTTT.

The V call is TRBV6-1, the J call TRBJ1-6; tentatively, D is TRBD1 (5 bases). Germline-derived CDR1 and CDR2 are MNHNS and SASEGT. This CDR3 is built from 15 residues. V was shortened by 2 bases and J by 5 bases, with 10 bases between the two germline ends. CDR3 residues: CASSERQPNNSPLHF. The CDR3, as DNA: TGTGCCAGCAGTGAACGACAGCCGAATAATTCACCCCTCCACTTT.

This rearrangement joins TRBV5-8 to TRBJ1-5; TRBD1 matches at 9 bases. Germline CDR1 is SGHTS and CDR2 is YDEGEE. V gave up 0 bases and J gave up 6 bases; unmatched junction bases: 4. The CDR3 runs to 15 residues. The CDR3 protein is CASSLGTGVPQPQHF. For the CDR3, the DNA is TGTGCCAGCAGCTTGGGGACAGGGGTTCCTCAGCCCCAGCATTTT.

The V call is TRBV2, the J call TRBJ2-5; the match to TRBD2 covers 8 bases. This CDR3 comprises 13 residues. The germline gives CDR1 SNHLY, CDR2 FYNNEI. The V and J ends lost 11 bases and 11 bases, in that order; junction bases with no gene match: 16. The CDR3 protein is CAGKREPAIQQYF. The DNA of the CDR3 is TGTGCCGGAAAGCGGGAGCCCGCGATTCAGCAGTACTTC.

The CDR3 is CSVEDPLNSRSGNTIYF. The CDR3 coding sequence is TGCAGCGTTGAAGATCCCCTGAACTCGAGGTCTGGAAACACCATATATTTT. The V and J genes are TRBV29-1 and TRBJ1-3; D is undetermined. This CDR3 comprises 17 residues. V was shortened by 0 bases and J by 1 base, with 16 bases between the two germline ends. Germline CDR1 SQVTM, CDR2 ANQGSEA. Full variable domain (missing parts from reference TRBV29-1 and TRBJ1-3): SAVISQKPSRDICQRGTSLTIQCQVDSQVTMMFWYRQQPGQSLTLIATANQGSEATYESGFVIDKFPISRPNLTFSTLTVSNMSPEDSSIYLCSVEDPLNSRSGNTIYFGEGSWLTVV.

V gene TRBV30 combines with J gene TRBJ1-4; a possible D gene is TRBD1 (6 bases). Trimming shortened V by 3 bases and J by 7 bases, and 18 bases separated the two germline ends. The CDR3 has 15 residues. Germline assignment: CDR1 GTSNPN and CDR2 SVGIG (reference sequence). CDR3 amino acids: CAWRGPGTRGEKLFF. The CDR3 DNA reads TGTGCCTGGAGGGGCCCCGGGACCAGGGGTGAAAAACTGTTTTTT.

The chain has TRBV7-9 and TRBJ2-3; 9 bases fit TRBD2. This CDR3 contains 17 residues. The V gene end was trimmed by 5 bases and the J gene end by 3 bases; junction bases not matched to a gene: 12. Germline V gives CDR1 SEHNR, CDR2 FQNEAQ (reference sequence). DNA for the CDR3: TGTGCCAGCAGCCTAGGGTCTGGCGGGGGGGCTACAGATACGCAGTATTTT. Translation: CASSLGSGGGATDTQYF.